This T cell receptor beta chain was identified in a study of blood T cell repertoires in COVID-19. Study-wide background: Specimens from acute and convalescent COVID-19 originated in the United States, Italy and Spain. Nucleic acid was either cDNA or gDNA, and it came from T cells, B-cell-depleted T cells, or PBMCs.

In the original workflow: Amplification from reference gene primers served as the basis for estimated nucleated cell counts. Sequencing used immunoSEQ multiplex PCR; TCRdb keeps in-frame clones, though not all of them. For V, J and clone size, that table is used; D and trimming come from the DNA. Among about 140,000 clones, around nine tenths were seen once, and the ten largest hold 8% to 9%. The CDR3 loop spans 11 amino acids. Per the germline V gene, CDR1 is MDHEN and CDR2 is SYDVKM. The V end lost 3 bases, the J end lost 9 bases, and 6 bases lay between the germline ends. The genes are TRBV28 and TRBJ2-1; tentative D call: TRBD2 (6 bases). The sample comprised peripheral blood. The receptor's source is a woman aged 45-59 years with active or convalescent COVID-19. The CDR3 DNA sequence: TGTGCCAGCAGTTTGGGGGGTGAGCAGTTCTTC. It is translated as CASSLGGEQFF.